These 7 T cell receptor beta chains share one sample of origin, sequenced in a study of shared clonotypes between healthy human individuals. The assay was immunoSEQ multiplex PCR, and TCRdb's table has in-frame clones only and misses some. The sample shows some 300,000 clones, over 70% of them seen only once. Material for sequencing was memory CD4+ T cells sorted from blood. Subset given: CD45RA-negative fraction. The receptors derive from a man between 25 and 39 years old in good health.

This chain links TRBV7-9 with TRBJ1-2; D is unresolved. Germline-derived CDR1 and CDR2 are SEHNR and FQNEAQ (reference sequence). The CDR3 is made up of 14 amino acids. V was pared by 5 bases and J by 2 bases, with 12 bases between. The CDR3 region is CASSPRQGNYGYTF. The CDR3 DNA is TGTGCCAGCAGCCCGAGACAAGGGAACTATGGCTACACCTTC.

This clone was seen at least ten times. In nucleotides, the CDR3 is TGTGCCAGCAGCCGTACAGGACAGGGCTCGGGGGAGCAGTACTTC. Protein product: CASSRTGQGSGEQYF. V gene TRBV11-3 combines with J gene TRBJ2-7; TRBD1 matches 8 bases. J was trimmed by 7 bases and V by 5 bases; bases with no gene match: 13. Germline-derived CDR1 and CDR2 are SGHNT and YENEEA. There are 15 residues in the CDR3.

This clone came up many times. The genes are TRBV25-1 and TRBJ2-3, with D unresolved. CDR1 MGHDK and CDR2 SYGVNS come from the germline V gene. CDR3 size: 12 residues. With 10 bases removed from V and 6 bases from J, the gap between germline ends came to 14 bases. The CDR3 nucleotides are TGTGCCACGCGAGATGAAGGCGATACGCAGTATTTT. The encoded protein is CATRDEGDTQYF. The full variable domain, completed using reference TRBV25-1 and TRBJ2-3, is EADIYQTPRYLVIGTGKKITLECSQTMGHDKMYWYQQDPGMELHLIHYSYGVNSTEKGDLSSESTVSRIRTEHFPLTLESARPSHTSQYLCATRDEGDTQYFGPGTRLTVL.

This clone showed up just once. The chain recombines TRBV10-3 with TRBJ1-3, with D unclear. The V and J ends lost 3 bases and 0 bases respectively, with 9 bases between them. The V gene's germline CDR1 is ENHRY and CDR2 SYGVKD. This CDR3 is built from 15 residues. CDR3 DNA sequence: TGTGCCATCAGTGACGGGCGCTACTCTGGAAACACCATATATTTT. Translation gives CAISDGRYSGNTIYF.

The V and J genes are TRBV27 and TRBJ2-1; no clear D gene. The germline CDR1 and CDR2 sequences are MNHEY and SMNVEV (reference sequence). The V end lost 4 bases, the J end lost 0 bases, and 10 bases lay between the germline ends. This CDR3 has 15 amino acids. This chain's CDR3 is CASSSILSSYNEQFF. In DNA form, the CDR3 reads TGTGCCAGCAGTTCGATATTGAGCTCCTACAATGAGCAGTTCTTC.

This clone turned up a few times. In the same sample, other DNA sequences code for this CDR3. This chain's CDR3 is CATSTRVSGNTIYF. The CDR3 region has the DNA TGTGCCACCAGCACGAGGGTGTCCGGAAACACCATATATTTT. The V gene is TRBV15, the J gene TRBJ1-3; D unclear. Germline values: CDR1 LNHNV, CDR2 YYDKDF (reference sequence). V lost 4 bases, J lost 4 bases, and 11 bases lay in between. The CDR3 totals 14 residues.

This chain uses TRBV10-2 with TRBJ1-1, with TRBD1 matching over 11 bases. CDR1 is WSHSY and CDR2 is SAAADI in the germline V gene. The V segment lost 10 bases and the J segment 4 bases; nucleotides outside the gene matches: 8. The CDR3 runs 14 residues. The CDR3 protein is CATRGTGGATEAFF. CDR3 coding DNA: TGCGCCACCAGGGGGACAGGGGGGGCCACTGAAGCTTTCTTT.